Detailed here is one TCR beta chain. Its antigen is not yet known. It has no much larger one-base neighbor in the sample; base qualities were not kept. The sample is drawn from a study of blood T cell repertoires in COVID-19 (dated by TCRdb to 2018 to 2021). Context from the whole study: The collaborator samples originated in the United States, Italy and Spain and spanned the acute and convalescent phases of COVID-19. Nearly every sample came with metadata listing a de-identified subject ID, COVID-19 status, age in years and sex. The repertoires were released in a freely available public database intended as a resource for research on the immune response to SARS-CoV-2. The samples were drawn from two sources: the first 160 participants of the ongoing ImmuneRACE study, and 1,200 or so subjects contributed by 6 global collaborators. Subjects who had been exposed to COVID-19, were actively infected with it, or had recovered from it provided the deeply sampled blood TCRbeta repertoires that made up the dataset. Where available, HLA class I and class II types were obtained from metadata supplied by the sample provider rather than from assay-based typing. The material from the prospective study consisted of cDNA or gDNA derived from T cells, B-cell-depleted T cells, or PBMCs. The investigation overall reported the following: The amount of clinical and demographic metadata varied by source and participant and was provided uncurated.

The immunoSEQ Assay, a bias-controlled multiplex PCR, was used to amplify TCRbeta CDR3 regions from genomic DNA. The authors processed their data as follows. The number of nucleated cells in each sample was estimated from the amplification of reference gene primers within the assay. To quantify the absolute abundance of each unique TCRbeta CDR3 rearrangement, sequence reads were collapsed and filtered. Productive Simpson clonality was computed per sample as the square root of Simpson's diversity index over productive rearrangements. The table was pulled from immuneACCESS by TCRdb, which kept in-frame rearrangements only. Such tables lose some clones; where checked, under half of the loss comes from unresolved V genes, and the rest has no known cause. From that table come the V and J calls and clone size; the DNA was used to work out D and trimming. The sample table contains approximately 260,000 clones; only one count was recorded for under 90% of them. The ten largest make up roughly 2.1% of the sample.

Collaborating institutions collected whole blood in K2EDTA tubes following their own protocols. Collaborator samples were shipped for TCRbeta analysis as frozen whole blood, isolated PBMCs, or DNA extracted from either sample type. Taken from cysteine to phenylalanine, the CDR3 has 17 residues. CDR3 DNA is the only sequence kept; it has 51 bases, read in frame from the first base. Trimming accounts for 5 bases at V and 3 bases at J, while the number of junction bases matched to no gene is 11. CDR1 and CDR2 were assigned from the germline V gene (reference sequence) as SGHNT and YYREEE. This clonotype was obtained from a man aged 50 or older with acute or convalescent COVID-19. The sequence joins TRBV5-4 to TRBJ2-7; TRBD2 aligns with 13 central bases. Sequenced material: peripheral blood. In nucleotide form, the sequence is TGTGCCAGCAGTGAGGGACTAGCGGGGTCCCTTGGCTACGAGCAGTACTTC. It translates to CASSEGLAGSLGYEQYF.